The 7 T cell receptor beta chains listed next were all sequenced from one sample in a study of blood T cells in healthy people across ages. A second PCR of about 7 to 12 cycles used a sample-barcoded 5' primer and a J-beta primer mix. TCRdb passed the 5' RACE reads through MiXCR, listing each CDR3 protein once. Counted here are about 730,000 distinct CDR3 sequences, around 46% occurring once; the ten biggest clones make up 20%. Sequencing was performed on blood. All receptors derive from a woman in her sixties or seventies in good health.

The gene calls are TRBV20-1 and TRBJ1-2; D is perhaps TRBD1 (5 bases). V lost 3 bases, J lost 5 bases, and 13 bases lay in between. The germline V gene encodes CDR1 DFQATT and CDR2 SNEGSKA (reference sequence). The CDR3 totals 13 residues. CDR3 sequence reads: CSASPRQRYGYTF. DNA for the CDR3: TGCAGTGCTAGCCCGAGACAGAGATATGGCTACACCTTC.

This clonotype was detected only a few times. This chain connects TRBV2 to TRBJ1-2; TRBD1 is a possible D gene (5 bases). V was shortened by 2 bases and J by 4 bases, with 17 bases between the two germline ends. Germline CDR1 is SNHLY and CDR2 is FYNNEI. This CDR3 contains 16 residues. The CDR3 coding sequence is TGTGCCAGCAGTGAACAGCGTTGGGGGTCCCTCTATGGCTACACCTTC. Amino acid sequence: CASSEQRWGSLYGYTF.

The genes are TRBV4-3 and TRBJ2-5; D unresolved. The J call may be incorrect, as the DNA end agrees better with TRBJ2-7. Germline V gene lookup returns CDR1 LGHNA and CDR2 YSLEER. The CDR3 sequence is 13 residues long. The CDR3 here is CASSQVPNGEQYF. In nucleotides, the CDR3 is TGCGCCAGCAGCCAAGTACCAAACGGCGAGCAGTACTTC.

The chain combines TRBV20-1 with TRBJ2-3; D gene unclear. The CDR3 consists of 15 residues. V lost 6 bases, J lost 2 bases, and 18 bases lay in between. Per the germline V gene, CDR1 is DFQATT and CDR2 is SNEGSKA (reference sequence). CDR3 in amino acids: CSATPIGLDTDTQYF. The CDR3 DNA reads TGCAGTGCAACCCCCATCGGGCTAGACACAGATACGCAGTATTTT.

In this sample, this clonotype turned up a few times. The chain recombines TRBV7-2 with TRBJ2-7; D may be TRBD1 (6 bases). The V end lost 5 bases, the J end lost 2 bases, and 13 bases lay between the germline ends. Germline V gene lookup returns CDR1 SGHTA and CDR2 FQGNSA. The CDR3 contains 14 residues. CDR3 nucleotide sequence: TGTGCCAGCAGCGCCAGTACAGGGACCTACGAGCAGTACTTC. Its translation: CASSASTGTYEQYF.

This clonotype was recorded at least ten times. The chain has TRBV29-1 and TRBJ2-1; tentatively, D is TRBD1 (5 bases). The ends were cut back, 4 bases at V and 2 bases at J, with 9 bases in the middle. The CDR3 contains 13 residues. The germline V gene encodes CDR1 SQVTM and CDR2 ANQGSEA. The CDR3 loop reads CSVAGLAYNEQFF. CDR3 nucleotide sequence: TGCAGCGTTGCAGGGCTCGCCTACAATGAGCAGTTCTTC.

This chain uses TRBV12-3 or TRBV12-4 with TRBJ1-2; D uncertain. With 5 bases removed from V and 3 bases from J, the gap between germline ends came to 13 bases. The CDR3 runs to 14 residues. CDR3 nucleotide sequence: TGTGCCAGCAGTGTTATGGCACAGTACTATGGCTACACCTTC. Amino acid sequence: CASSVMAQYYGYTF.